This entry features one T cell receptor beta chain sequence. This clone has a single count. Its specific antigen is unknown. No base qualities exist here, and no much larger clone lies one base off it. These data are taken from a study of T cells in narcolepsy (dated by TCRdb to between 2017 and 2018). With respect to the entire study: Patients with narcolepsy type 1 or type 2 (NT1, NT2) and healthy control donors were enrolled in the study. To look for autoreactive T cells in narcolepsy patients that target self-antigens of hypocretin neurons (hypocretin, TRIB2), the study used TCR Vbeta sequencing to follow clonotypes in blood and CSF. Broad study findings and their caveats: Numbers of sequenced blood memory CD4+ clonotypes were comparable, averaging about 40,000 in patients and about 30,000 in controls. HCRT-specific and TRIB2-specific autoreactive clonotypes were highlighted in plots that compared CD4+ T cell clonotypes in CSF versus blood from the same patient. No sequences matching autoreactive T cell clones were contained in some blood memory CD4+ repertoires from patients and controls. According to the report, autoreactive clonotypes were detected serially in the blood of the same patients and of different patients, but not in healthy controls.

V was cut back by 8 bases and J by 0 bases, leaving a gap of 14 bases between them. The CDR3 goes from the cysteine to the phenylalanine over 15 residues. The CDR3 DNA has 45 bases and is translated from base 1. Reading the germline V gene gives CDR1 SNHLY and CDR2 FYNNEI. The library came from the immunoSEQ multiplex PCR assay. TCRdb's version of the immuneACCESS table is confined to in-frame rearrangements and falls short of the full clone set. An unresolved V gene accounts for under half of the shortfall where checked; the remainder is of unknown origin. For this sample there are 30,000 to 35,000 clones; approximately 80% appear just once. The ten largest clones capture 1.1% of the sample. For TCR Vbeta sequencing, memory CD4+ T cells were sorted ex vivo from the peripheral blood of both healthy controls and narcolepsy patients.

Sequencing used memory (CD45RA-) CD4+ T cells from blood. This specimen's cell subset or site label, interpreted: memory T cells sorted ex vivo from peripheral blood. The TCR comes from a human donor in good health. The V gene is TRBV2 and the J gene is TRBJ2-1; the D segment is perhaps TRBD1 or TRBD2, each sharing 5 matched bases. The bases are TGTGCCAGCTGGGGGTCGGAGAGCTCCTACAATGAGCAGTTCTTC. It specifies CASWGSESSYNEQFF.